This entry lists 10 T cell receptor beta chains sequenced from one sample in a study of T cell repertoires in cytomegalovirus infection. TCRdb used MiXCR to reprocess the reads, holding one entry per CDR3 protein. The repertoire holds just under 550,000 distinct CDR3 sequences, with around 27% as singletons. Sequencing was performed on PBMCs. Receptors originate from a human donor in good health (CMV status not recorded). Some clones in this sample may be carry-over from other donors' samples.

V gene TRBV4-3 combines with J gene TRBJ1-1; D gene uncertain. From germline, CDR1 is LGHNA and CDR2 YSLEER. V was cut by 1 base and J by 2 bases, with 8 bases left in between. This CDR3 is built from 14 residues. The CDR3 reads CASSQGGDNTEAFF. In DNA form, the CDR3 reads TGCGCCAGCAGCCAAGGGGGTGATAACACTGAAGCTTTCTTT.

The sample holds many counts of this clonotype. The V gene is TRBV7-2, the J gene TRBJ1-2; 7 bases map to TRBD1. The CDR3 spans 14 residues. V shed 6 bases, J shed 8 bases, and the junction held 12 bases outside the gene matches. Looked up from germline, CDR1 is SGHTA and CDR2 is FQGNSA. CDR3 nucleotide sequence: TGTGCCAGCAGAGAGGCAGGGGGTATCTTCGGCTACACCTTC. It is translated as CASREAGGIFGYTF.

There are a few counts of this clonotype. The genes are TRBV5-6 and TRBJ1-6; 9 nucleotides agree with TRBD1. The CDR3 runs to 16 residues. Germline CDR1 and CDR2: SGHDT and YYEEEE. J gave up 1 base and V 2 bases, and 1 base lay outside the gene matches. The CDR3 nucleotides are TGTGCCAGCAGCTTAGACAGGGGGTCCTATAATTCACCCCTCCACTTT. Translating it yields CASSLDRGSYNSPLHF.

This clonotype was found a few times. V gene TRBV6-1 combines with J gene TRBJ2-7; 7 bases are shared with TRBD1. CDR1 and CDR2 (germline): MNHNS, SASEGT. The CDR3 contains 11 residues. V was pared by 5 bases and J by 12 bases, with 7 bases of the junction left unmatched. The CDR3 loop reads CASSIRGRRYF. DNA of the CDR3: TGTGCCAGCAGTATAAGGGGGCGACGGTACTTC.

The table lists this clonotype with many counts. J is TRBJ2-1 and V is TRBV6-1; no clear D gene. The V gene's germline CDR1 is MNHNS and CDR2 SASEGT. This CDR3 region has 15 residues. V lost 4 bases, J lost 1 base, and 11 bases lay in between. The CDR3 sequence: CASSASTRSYNEQFF. CDR3 nucleotide sequence: TGTGCCAGCAGTGCTAGTACTCGTTCCTACAATGAGCAGTTCTTC.

Concerning this clonotype itself: A much more abundant neighbour one base away suggests this may be a read error. V and J are TRBV12-3 or TRBV12-4 and TRBJ2-5, with unresolved D. Trimming cost V 3 bases and J 3 bases, with 5 bases left between them. This CDR3 comprises 12 residues. In DNA form, the CDR3 reads TGTGCCAGCAGTTTCCCTAAAGAGACCCAGTACTTC. Protein: CASSFPKETQYF.

This clonotype was seen repeatedly, ten times or more. The V call is TRBV12-3 or TRBV12-4, the J call TRBJ2-2; 11 positions agree with TRBD2. The CDR3 totals 16 residues. V shed 6 bases, J shed 7 bases, and the junction held 10 bases outside the gene matches. Here the CDR3 reads CASSPGTSGSSGELFF. In DNA, the CDR3 is TGTGCCAGCAGCCCCGGGACTAGCGGTTCAAGCGGGGAGCTGTTTTTT.

A word on this clonotype: An end of the junction differs from the germline gene, which may be a read error. The chain carries TRBV3-1 and TRBJ1-1, with a tentative D call TRBD1 (5 bases). CDR1 and CDR2 (germline): LGHDT, YNNKEL (reference sequence). There are 12 residues in the CDR3. CDR3 coding DNA: TGCGCCAGCGGAAGCAGGGCCGGTGAAGCTTTCTTT. This encodes CASGSRAGEAFF.

The rearrangement links TRBV20-1 to TRBJ2-7; D perhaps matches TRBD2 (5 bases). The V and J ends lost 6 bases and 3 bases respectively, with 9 bases between them. The CDR3 totals 11 residues. Germline CDR1 is DFQATT and CDR2 is SNEGSKA (reference sequence). CDR3 sequence: CSAGDIYEQYF. The DNA of the CDR3 is TGCAGTGCCGGGGATATCTACGAGCAGTACTTC.

J is TRBJ2-5 and V is TRBV10-3; D is ambiguous. Trimming cost V 3 bases and J 3 bases, with 17 bases left between them. Germline-derived CDR1 and CDR2 are ENHRY and SYGVKD. The CDR3 is made up of 16 amino acids. The CDR3 loop is CAISEFFAEQKETQYF. CDR3 bases: TGTGCCATCAGTGAATTCTTTGCGGAACAAAAAGAGACCCAGTACTTC.